Listed below are T cell receptor beta chains from one sample, sequenced in a study of T cells expressing NK-cell markers. TCRdb reprocessed the 5' RACE reads and reports one entry per CDR3 protein, with no DNA. The sample totals about 550,000 distinct CDR3 sequences. The sequencing sample was made of blood T cells: a sorted CD56 or NKG2C T cell subset, CD4+ or CD8+ T cells, or bulk PBMC T cells (not recorded which). Receptors were obtained from a man aged 18 to 29 in good health. Both conserved end residues are part of each CDR3.

J gene,V gene,CDR3 protein
TRBJ2-1,TRBV4-2,CASSQDELAGAYNEQFF
TRBJ2-3,TRBV3-1,CASRAGGSTDTQYF
TRBJ1-1,TRBV11-2,CASSPLGTLMNTEAFF
TRBJ1-1,TRBV5-1,CASSLEIVQNTEAFF
TRBJ2-3,TRBV5-1,CASRAATSGLRDTQYF
TRBJ2-5,TRBV9,CASSVRDRLGETQYF
TRBJ2-1,TRBV12-3/TRBV12-4,CASRPTPTSGRGDEQFF
TRBJ2-3,TRBV7-8,CASSRTDTDTQYF
TRBJ2-5,TRBV20-1,CSAPGPDQETQYF
TRBJ2-3,TRBV12-3/TRBV12-4,CASSLEEADTRYF
TRBJ2-2,TRBV12-3/TRBV12-4,CASSKGLASAGELFF
TRBJ1-4,TRBV5-1,CASSLGSGDQYEKLFF
TRBJ2-6,TRBV6-5,CASSNRGQLSGANVLTF
TRBJ1-5,TRBV30,CAWSDRDGQPQHF